These 29 T cell receptor beta chains share one sample of origin, sequenced in a study of immune evolution from preneoplasia to lung adenocarcinoma. Assay used: immunoSEQ multiplex PCR; TCRdb lists only in-frame clones, some missing. The sample carries around 4,100 clones, 85% to 90% recorded once. The sample consisted of FFPE minimally invasive lung adenocarcinoma tissue. Receptors originate from a person between 65 and 80 years old with lung adenocarcinoma.

The chain uses TRBV6-5 and TRBJ2-7; 7 bases fit TRBD1. The germline gives CDR1 MNHEY, CDR2 SVGAGI. The V segment lost 6 bases and the J segment 5 bases; nucleotides outside the gene matches: 10. CDR3 size: 14 residues. CDR3 DNA: TGTGCCAGCAGGGGGACAGCTTTTACTCACGAGCAGTACTTC. It yields the protein CASRGTAFTHEQYF.

This clone was seen a single time. The chain combines TRBV29-1 with TRBJ2-7, with 7 bases fitting TRBD2. The CDR3 runs 12 residues. V shed 5 bases, J shed 3 bases, and the junction held 4 bases outside the gene matches. Per germline, CDR1 SQVTM and CDR2 ANQGSEA. The CDR3 here is CSVTRGDYEQYF. CDR3 coding DNA: TGCAGCGTTACCCGGGGGGACTACGAGCAGTACTTC.

The V call is TRBV19, the J call TRBJ2-1; D is perhaps TRBD1 or TRBD2 (5 bases each). The germline V and J ends were trimmed by 3 bases and 3 bases, with 12 bases remaining between them. This CDR3 comprises 15 residues. Germline loops: CDR1 LNHDA, CDR2 SQIVND (reference sequence). The CDR3 region has the DNA TGTGCCAGTAGTATCAACTTTGGGGGCTACAATGAGCAGTTCTTC. It codes for CASSINFGGYNEQFF.

The chain has TRBV30 and TRBJ2-1, with 10 bases that match TRBD2. CDR1 is GTSNPN and CDR2 is SVGIG in the germline V gene (reference sequence). Germline trimming cut 2 bases from V and 6 bases from J; bases unmatched to any gene: 1. The length of the CDR3 is 13 residues. Written as DNA, the CDR3 is TGTGCCTGGAGTAGCGGGGGGGGCAATGAGCAGTTCTTC. Translating it yields CAWSSGGGNEQFF.

The V and J genes are TRBV10-2 and TRBJ2-3, with a possible D match to TRBD2 (7 bases). CDR3 length equals 15 residues. The V end was cut by 4 bases, the J end by 2 bases, with 13 bases between. CDR1 is WSHSY and CDR2 is SAAADI in the germline V gene. The CDR3 DNA reads as TGCGCCAGCAGTGTGCAGGGGACTAACACAGATACGCAGTATTTT. Translated, it gives CASSVQGTNTDTQYF.

The V and J genes are TRBV7-6 and TRBJ2-1, with D maybe TRBD1 (6 bases). V lost 3 bases and J lost 9, with 18 bases in between. CDR1 and CDR2 from the germline V gene are SGHVS and FNYEAQ. The CDR3 has 15 amino acids. CDR3 protein: CASSFQQGSTFEQFF. As DNA, the CDR3 is TGTGCCAGCAGCTTTCAACAGGGTAGTACCTTTGAGCAGTTCTTC.

This clone was detected only a few times. The V and J genes are TRBV30 and TRBJ2-7; 7 bases line up with TRBD2. The CDR3 is 14 residues long. Per the germline V gene, CDR1 is GTSNPN and CDR2 is SVGIG (reference sequence). V lost 7 bases, J lost 4 bases, and 13 bases stayed unmatched. Here the CDR3 DNA reads TGTGCCTCCTCGGGGGGATCGGCAGAGTACGAGCAGTACTTC. Protein sequence: CASSGGSAEYEQYF.

The chain is built from TRBV4-1 and TRBJ1-3, with D maybe TRBD1 (6 bases). CDR3 length: 14 residues. CDR1 is MGHRA, CDR2 YSYEKL, per germline. Trimming shortened V by 4 bases and J by 4 bases, and 11 bases separated the two germline ends. CDR3 sequence reads: CASSPPGQGNTIYF. CDR3 nucleotides: TGCGCCAGCAGCCCGCCGGGACAAGGAAACACCATATATTTT.

This clone was seen a few times. The rearrangement joins TRBV2 to TRBJ2-7; D perhaps matches TRBD2 (7 bases). Trimming cost V 3 bases and J 0 bases, with 12 bases left between them. Germline CDR1 SNHLY, CDR2 FYNNEI. The CDR3 length is 15 residues. CDR3 in amino acids: CASSEEGGLSYEQYF. CDR3 DNA sequence: TGTGCCAGCAGTGAGGAGGGGGGGCTCTCCTACGAGCAGTACTTC.

The V call is TRBV4-1, the J call TRBJ1-4, with TRBD1 identical over 8 bases. V shed 1 base, J shed 7 bases, and the junction held 8 bases outside the gene matches. Germline-derived CDR1 and CDR2 are MGHRA and YSYEKL. The CDR3 is made up of 16 amino acids. CDR3 residues: CASSQATQGAVEKLFF. For the CDR3, the DNA is TGCGCCAGCAGCCAAGCTACCCAGGGGGCAGTTGAAAAACTGTTTTTT.

V is TRBV5-4 and J is TRBJ2-1; D is uncertain. Trimming took off 0 bases at V and 2 bases at J, with 12 bases between the two ends. Germline V gives CDR1 SGHNT, CDR2 YYREEE (reference sequence). This CDR3 is 16 amino acids long. The CDR3: CASSLDHSSPYNEQFF. CDR3 DNA: TGTGCCAGCAGCTTGGACCACAGTTCTCCCTACAATGAGCAGTTCTTC.

This clone occurred once. This chain uses TRBV5-6 with TRBJ2-7, with D unclear. CDR3 length equals 16 residues. The V and J ends lost 1 base and 3 bases respectively, with 17 bases between them. Germline values: CDR1 SGHDT, CDR2 YYEEEE. The CDR3 region has the DNA TGTGCCAGCAGCTTGATGGGGTCACAAAGGGTCTACGAGCAGTACTTC. This encodes CASSLMGSQRVYEQYF.

The chain couples TRBV7-9 to TRBJ2-6; no clear D gene. This CDR3 has 18 residues. CDR1 SEHNR and CDR2 FQNEAQ come from the germline V gene (reference sequence). V was pared by 5 bases and J by 5 bases, with 22 bases between. This CDR3 is CASSVWRYHASRANVLTF. The CDR3 nucleotides read TGTGCCAGCAGCGTTTGGCGATACCATGCAAGTCGGGCCAACGTCCTGACTTTC.

The chain carries TRBV7-3 and TRBJ2-2; 11 bases agree with TRBD2. The V gene end was trimmed by 1 base and the J gene end by 1 base; junction bases not matched to a gene: 5. Germline V gene data show CDR1 as SGHTA and CDR2 as FQGTGA. There are 18 residues in the CDR3. The CDR3 region is CASSLRASGGMNTGELFF. The DNA for the CDR3 is TGTGCCAGCAGCTTAAGGGCTAGCGGGGGGATGAACACCGGGGAGCTGTTTTTT.

J is TRBJ2-7 and V is TRBV5-6; D could derive from TRBD1 or TRBD2 (5 bases each). Germline V gives CDR1 SGHDT, CDR2 YYEEEE. The V end was cut by 2 bases, the J end by 1 base, with 13 bases between. The CDR3 consists of 15 residues. CDR3 sequence (DNA): TGTGCCAGCAGCTTTCCGGGACCGGTGTCCTACGAGCAGTACTTC. Its protein product is CASSFPGPVSYEQYF. Full variable domain (remainder filled in from reference TRBV5-6 and TRBJ2-7): DAGVTQSPTHLIKTRGQQVTLRCSPKSGHDTVSWYQQALGQGPQFIFQYYEEEERQRGNFPDRFSGHQFPNYSSELNVNALLLGDSALYLCASSFPGPVSYEQYFGPGTRLTVT.

The genes are TRBV2 and TRBJ2-5; D ambiguous. The CDR3 loop spans 14 amino acids. CDR1 and CDR2 (germline): SNHLY, FYNNEI. V lost 3 bases and J 5 bases, leaving 13 bases between the germline ends. This CDR3 is CASSDLFPAETQYF. The CDR3 region has the DNA TGTGCCAGCAGTGATCTCTTCCCCGCTGAGACCCAGTACTTC.

The chain links TRBV5-8 to TRBJ1-4; D not resolved. The V end was cut by 7 bases, the J end by 8 bases, with 30 bases between. Germline values: CDR1 SGHTS, CDR2 YDEGEE. The CDR3 runs to 18 residues. The CDR3 sequence is CASPFRFLYRAGEEKLFF. The DNA of the CDR3 is TGTGCCAGCCCATTTCGGTTTCTTTACCGGGCGGGCGAGGAAAAACTGTTTTTT.

This chain connects TRBV19 to TRBJ2-1; D is undetermined. There are 14 residues in the CDR3. V lost 8 bases and J 0 bases, leaving 11 bases between the germline ends. Germline V gene data show CDR1 as LNHDA and CDR2 as SQIVND (reference sequence). CDR3 in amino acids: CASSVSSSYNEQFF. DNA for the CDR3: TGTGCCAGTTCCGTGAGTAGCTCCTACAATGAGCAGTTCTTC.

The chain carries TRBV19 and TRBJ2-6, with 7 bases that match TRBD1. The CDR3 length is 14 residues. J gave up 0 bases and V 10 bases, and 3 bases lay outside the gene matches. Germline V gene sequence: CDR1 LNHDA, CDR2 SQIVND (reference sequence). Written as DNA, the CDR3 is TGTGCCATTTCAGGGGGCTCTGGGGCCAACGTCCTGACTTTC. The encoded protein is CAISGGSGANVLTF.

For the CDR3, the DNA is TGTGCCAGCAGGGCGGGAGCAGGGAGGGGGACCGGGGAGCTGTTTTTT. It codes for CASRAGAGRGTGELFF. V usage is TRBV2 and J usage is TRBJ2-2; weak D call: TRBD2 (7 bases). CDR3 length: 16 residues. Between the trimmed V and J ends, which lost 6 bases and 5 bases, there was a span of 19 bases. Germline CDR1 SNHLY, CDR2 FYNNEI. The whole variable domain, filled in from reference TRBV2 and TRBJ2-2, reads EPEVTQTPSHQVTQMGQEVILRCVPISNHLYFYWYRQILGQKVEFLVSFYNNEISEKSEIFDDQFSVERPDGSNFTLKIRSTKLEDSAMYFCASRAGAGRGTGELFFGEGSRLTVL.

The chain employs TRBV10-3 and TRBJ2-7, with TRBD1 identical over 9 bases. This CDR3 region has 13 residues. The germline V gene encodes CDR1 ENHRY and CDR2 SYGVKD. With 10 bases clipped from V and 1 base from J, the junction kept 5 bases outside the gene matches. The CDR3 bases are TGTGCCACCTATGACAGGGGGTCCTACGAGCAGTACTTC. Translation gives CATYDRGSYEQYF.

CDR3 amino acids: CASSVGGGGALVEQYF. The CDR3 bases are TGTGCCAGCAGCGTAGGAGGGGGGGGAGCCTTGGTTGAGCAGTACTTC. The chain has TRBV9 and TRBJ2-5, with D tentatively TRBD2 (7 bases). Germline CDR1 SGDLS, CDR2 YYNGEE. The germline V and J ends were trimmed by 0 bases and 11 bases, with 23 bases remaining between them. This CDR3 contains 16 residues.

The chain links TRBV29-1 to TRBJ1-2; 7 nucleotides align to TRBD1. Germline trimming cut 2 bases from V and 5 bases from J; bases unmatched to any gene: 8. The germline CDR1 and CDR2 sequences are SQVTM and ANQGSEA. The CDR3 has 14 amino acids. This chain's CDR3 is CSVEIDRDRYGYTF. The CDR3 coding sequence is TGCAGCGTTGAAATCGACAGGGACCGATATGGCTACACCTTC.

The chain joins TRBV2 to TRBJ2-7; no reliable D call. The CDR3 extends over 10 amino acids. The V gene lost 8 bases and the J gene lost 6 bases, with 8 bases spanning the gap. The germline V gene encodes CDR1 SNHLY and CDR2 FYNNEI. Here the CDR3 reads CASGVVEQYF. The CDR3 nucleotides are TGTGCCAGCGGAGTGGTCGAGCAGTACTTC. Using reference TRBV2 and TRBJ2-7 for the parts outside the CDR3, the full variable domain is EPEVTQTPSHQVTQMGQEVILRCVPISNHLYFYWYRQILGQKVEFLVSFYNNEISEKSEIFDDQFSVERPDGSNFTLKIRSTKLEDSAMYFCASGVVEQYFGPGTRLTVT.

The rearrangement joins TRBV28 to TRBJ2-7; TRBD1 matches 8 bases. The CDR3 consists of 14 residues. CDR1 and CDR2 from the germline V gene are MDHEN and SYDVKM. V trimming: 5 bases; J trimming: 4 bases; junction bases outside the gene matches: 7. In DNA, the CDR3 is TGTGCCAGCAGTGGGACCGGGACAGGATACGAGCAGTACTTC. It encodes CASSGTGTGYEQYF.

The chain links TRBV27 to TRBJ2-1, with 7 bases identical to TRBD1. J lost 3 bases, V lost 5 bases, and 10 bases had no gene match. This CDR3 spans 16 amino acids. Germline CDR1 and CDR2: MNHEY and SMNVEV (reference sequence). CDR3 region: CASSTMDRKLYNEQFF. CDR3 DNA: TGTGCCAGCAGTACAATGGACAGGAAACTCTACAATGAGCAGTTCTTC.

V gene TRBV7-3 combines with J gene TRBJ1-6, with D perhaps matching TRBD1 (6 bases). The CDR3 consists of 13 residues. Germline V gene data show CDR1 as SGHTA and CDR2 as FQGTGA. Between the trimmed V and J ends, which lost 4 bases and 8 bases, there was a span of 9 bases. The CDR3 DNA is TGTGCCAGCAGCTCTGGGACATATTCACCCCTCCACTTT. It encodes CASSSGTYSPLHF.

The chain joins TRBV15 to TRBJ1-2; D is perhaps TRBD1 (5 bases). V lost 5 bases and J 8 bases, leaving 15 bases between the germline ends. The CDR3 runs to 13 residues. Germline V lookup: CDR1 LNHNV, CDR2 YYDKDF (reference sequence). CDR3 in amino acids: CATSGAATRGYTF. The DNA for the CDR3 is TGTGCCACCAGCGGGGCGGCGACACGCGGCTACACCTTC.

This sequence joins TRBV29-1 and TRBJ2-3; 9 bases match TRBD1. The CDR3 extends over 15 amino acids. Unmatched junction bases numbered 3, after V lost 1 base and J lost 1 base. Germline lookup yields CDR1 SQVTM and CDR2 ANQGSEA. The CDR3: CSVEVRDRGTDTQYF. The CDR3 coding sequence is TGCAGCGTTGAAGTTCGGGACAGGGGCACAGATACGCAGTATTTT.